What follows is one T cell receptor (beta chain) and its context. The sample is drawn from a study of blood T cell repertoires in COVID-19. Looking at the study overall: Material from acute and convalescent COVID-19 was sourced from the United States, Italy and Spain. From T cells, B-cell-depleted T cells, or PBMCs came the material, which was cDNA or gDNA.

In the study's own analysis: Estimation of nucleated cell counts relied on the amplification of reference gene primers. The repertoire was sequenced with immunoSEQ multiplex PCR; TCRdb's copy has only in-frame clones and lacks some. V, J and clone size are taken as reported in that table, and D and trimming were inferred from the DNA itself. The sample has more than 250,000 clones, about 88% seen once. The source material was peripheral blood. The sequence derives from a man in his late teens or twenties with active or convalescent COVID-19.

CDR3 protein: CASSEWTVEETQYF. CDR3 coding DNA: TGCGCCAGCAGTGAGTGGACAGTCGAAGAGACCCAGTACTTC. V usage is TRBV10-2 and J usage is TRBJ2-5, with D perhaps TRBD1 (6 bases). The length of the CDR3 is 14 residues. Trimming took off 1 base at V and 3 bases at J, with 9 bases between the two ends. The V gene's germline CDR1 is WSHSY and CDR2 SAAADI.